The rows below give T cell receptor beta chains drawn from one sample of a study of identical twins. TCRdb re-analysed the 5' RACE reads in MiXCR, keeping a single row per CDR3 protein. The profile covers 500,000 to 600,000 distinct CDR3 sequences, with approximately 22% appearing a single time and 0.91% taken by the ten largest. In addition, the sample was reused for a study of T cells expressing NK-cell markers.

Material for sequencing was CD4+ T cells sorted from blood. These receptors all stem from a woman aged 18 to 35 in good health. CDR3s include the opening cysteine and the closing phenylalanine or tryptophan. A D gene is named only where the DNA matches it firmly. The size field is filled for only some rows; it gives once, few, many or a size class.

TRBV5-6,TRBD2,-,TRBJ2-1,TGTGCCAGCAGCTTGAACGGCGGGAGGGCGACGAATGAGCAGTTCTTC,CASSLNGGRATNEQFF
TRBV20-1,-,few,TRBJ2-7,TGCAGTGCAAGGACAGGAGGGTACTACGAGCAGTACTTC,CSARTGGYYEQYF
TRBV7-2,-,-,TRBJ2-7,TGTGCCAGCAGCTTAGTCGGCAGACCACCCTACGAGCAGTACTTC,CASSLVGRPPYEQYF
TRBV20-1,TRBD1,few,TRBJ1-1,TGCAGTGCTAGTGACAGGGGCAACACTGAAGCTTTCTTT,CSASDRGNTEAFF
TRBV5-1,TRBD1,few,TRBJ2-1,TGCGCCAGCAGCTCGGGACAGGCATTCTCCTACAATGAGCAGTTCTTC,CASSSGQAFSYNEQFF
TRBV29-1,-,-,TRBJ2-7,TGCAGCGTTGTCCCCCACGAGCAGTACTTC,CSVVPHEQYF
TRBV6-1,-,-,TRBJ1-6,TGTGCCAGCGGGGAAGGACGTACTAATTCACCCCTCCACTTT,CASGEGRTNSPLHF
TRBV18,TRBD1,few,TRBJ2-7,TGTGCCAGCTCACCCGGGGACAGGGTGCTGGAGCAGTACTTC,CASSPGDRVLEQYF
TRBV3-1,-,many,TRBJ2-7,TGTGCCAGCAGCCAAGGACCAGGGCAGTACTTC,CASSQGPGQYF
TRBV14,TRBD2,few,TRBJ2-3,TGTGCCAGCAGCCAAGGGACTAGCGGGATTAGGAATACGCAGTATTTT,CASSQGTSGIRNTQYF
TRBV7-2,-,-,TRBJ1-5,TGTGCCAGCAGCTTTCTAAGACGGGTCAATCAGCCCCAGCATTTT,CASSFLRRVNQPQHF
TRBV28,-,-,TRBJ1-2,TGTGCCAGCAGTTTACCGGGGAAGGGTGGCTACACCTTC,CASSLPGKGGYTF
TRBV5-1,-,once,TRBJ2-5,TGCGCCAGCAGCCAGGACATTAATGGAGAGACCCAGTACTTC,CASSQDINGETQYF
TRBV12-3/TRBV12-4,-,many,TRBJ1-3,TGTGCCAGCACCGACACCTACTCTGGAAACACCATATATTTT,CASTDTYSGNTIYF
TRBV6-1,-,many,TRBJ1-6,TGTGCCAGCAGTCGCCCCGACAGGAGTTATTCACCCCTCCACTTT,CASSRPDRSYSPLHF
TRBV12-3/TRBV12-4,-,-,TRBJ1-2,TGTGCCAGCAGTTTACTCGACTATGGCTACACCTTC,CASSLLDYGYTF
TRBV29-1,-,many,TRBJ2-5,TGCAGCGTTACTTTCGGAACTAGACACGAGACCCAGTACTTC,CSVTFGTRHETQYF
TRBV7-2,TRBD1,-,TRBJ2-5,TGTGCCAGCAGCGGGGACAGGGTGGCGACCCAGTACTTC,CASSGDRVATQYF
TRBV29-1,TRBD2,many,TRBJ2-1,TGCAGCGGGCTGGCGGGAGGTTATGGCGATGAGCAGTTCTTC,CSGLAGGYGDEQFF
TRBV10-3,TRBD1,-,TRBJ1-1,TGTGCCATCAGTGCAGGGGGGTTTGACACTGAAGCTTTCTTT,CAISAGGFDTEAFF
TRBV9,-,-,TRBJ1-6,TGTGCCAGCAGCGAATCAGGGTCGACTTCACCCCTCCACTTT,CASSESGSTSPLHF
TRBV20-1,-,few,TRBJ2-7,TGCAGTGCTTACGGGGCCGAGCAGTACTTC,CSAYGAEQYF
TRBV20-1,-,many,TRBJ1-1,TGCAGTGCTACAGTCCGAGGGAATACTGAAGCTTTCTTT,CSATVRGNTEAFF
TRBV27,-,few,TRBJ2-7,TGTGCCAGCAGTTACCTACCGGTTAGCTCTGACGGGCAGTACTTC,CASSYLPVSSDGQYF
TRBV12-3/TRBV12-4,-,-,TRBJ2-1,TGTGCCAGCAGCGCCCGCCGACCGGCTAGCGAGTACAATGAGCAGTTCTTC,CASSARRPASEYNEQFF
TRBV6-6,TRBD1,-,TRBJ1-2,TGTGCCAGCAGTCGCCCGGGACAGAGCTCTAACTATGGCTACACCTTC,CASSRPGQSSNYGYTF
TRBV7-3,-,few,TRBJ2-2,TGTGCCAGCAGCCCCGGGGGCACCGGGGAGCTGTTTTTT,CASSPGGTGELFF
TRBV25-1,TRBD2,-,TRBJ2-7,TGTGCCAGCAGTGGCAGTCCTAGCGGGGGGGCTCGCGAGCAGTACTTC,CASSGSPSGGAREQYF
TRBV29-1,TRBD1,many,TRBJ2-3,TGCAGCGTCCTTGGGGGACAGCGCACAGATACGCAGTATTTT,CSVLGGQRTDTQYF
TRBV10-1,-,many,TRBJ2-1,TGTGCCAGCAGTGACTCGTACAATGAGCAGTTCTTC,CASSDSYNEQFF
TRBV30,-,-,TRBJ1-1,TGTGCCTGGAGTGTACAGGACAGAAACACTGAAGCTTTCTTT,CAWSVQDRNTEAFF
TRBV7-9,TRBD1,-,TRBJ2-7,TGTGCCAGCAGCTCAATTGGGGACAGCGTTCACTACGAGCAGTACTTC,CASSSIGDSVHYEQYF
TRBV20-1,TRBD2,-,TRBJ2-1,TGCAGTGCTCAACTAGCGGGGGTTCGCAATGAGCAGTTCTTC,CSAQLAGVRNEQFF
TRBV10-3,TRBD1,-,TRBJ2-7,TGTGCCATCAGTAAAGGCCAGGGGGCCTACGAGCAGTACTTC,CAISKGQGAYEQYF
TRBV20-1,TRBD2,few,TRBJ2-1,TGCAGTGCGTTGAGCGGGAGGGCTGGAAATGAGCAGTTCTTC,CSALSGRAGNEQFF
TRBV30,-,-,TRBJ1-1,TGTGCCTGGAATAGGGGATCTTCTTCCACTGAAGCTTTCTTT,CAWNRGSSSTEAFF
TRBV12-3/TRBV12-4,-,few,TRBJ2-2,TGTGCCAGCAGGCTAGCAGCCGGGGAGCTGTTTTTT,CASRLAAGELFF
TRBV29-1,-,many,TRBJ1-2,TGCAGCGGGACAGATAACTATGGCTACACCTTC,CSGTDNYGYTF